This T cell receptor beta chain was found in a study of blood T cell repertoires in COVID-19. Study information: Samples representing acute and convalescent COVID-19 were sourced from the United States, Italy and Spain.

Clones were read by immunoSEQ multiplex PCR, and TCRdb kept only the in-frame ones, dropping some. The sample has approximately 52,000 clones, about 91% seen once. CDR3 length equals 15 residues. Germline CDR1 is MDHEN and CDR2 is SYDVKM. The V end was cut by 8 bases, the J end by 1 base, with 18 bases between. The sample comprised peripheral blood. The genes are TRBV28 and TRBJ2-7; D possibly corresponds to TRBD2 (6 bases). This clonotype was sampled from a man between 50 and 59 years old with active COVID-19. CDR3 region: CASRRRGLQSYEQYF. CDR3 coding DNA: TGTGCCAGCCGTCGACGGGGACTGCAGTCCTACGAGCAGTACTTC.